Below, one T cell receptor (beta chain) is given with its context. This record belongs to a study of blood T cell repertoires in COVID-19. Turning to the study itself: Samples came from the United States, Italy and Spain, spanning acute and convalescent COVID-19. T cells, B-cell-depleted T cells, or PBMCs supplied cDNA or gDNA.

Per the study methods: Counts of nucleated cells, estimated from reference gene primer amplification, were obtained. The repertoire was sequenced with immunoSEQ multiplex PCR; TCRdb's copy has only in-frame clones and lacks some. D and trimming come from the DNA, and the V and J calls and clone size come from that table. Among about 160,000 clones, 87% were seen once, and the ten largest hold roughly 4%. The TCR comes from a woman in her sixties who had recovered from COVID-19. Sequenced sample: peripheral blood.

The CDR3 DNA reads TGTGCCAGCAGCCAAGCAGCCAGGGGAAATTCACCCCTCCACTTT. Amino acids: CASSQAARGNSPLHF. The chain uses TRBV7-9 and TRBJ1-6; D may be TRBD1 (6 bases). The germline gives CDR1 SEHNR, CDR2 FQNEAQ (reference sequence). This CDR3 is built from 15 residues. The germline V and J ends were trimmed by 5 bases and 7 bases, with 15 bases remaining between them. Based on the CDR3 plus reference TRBV7-9 and TRBJ1-6, the full variable domain is DTGVSQNPRHKITKRGQNVTFRCDPISEHNRLYWYRQTLGQGPEFLTYFQNEAQLEKSRLLSDRFSAERPKGSFSTLEIQRTEQGDSAMYLCASSQAARGNSPLHFGNGTRLTVT.